The rows below give T cell receptor beta chains drawn from one sample of a study of T-cell reconstitution after alpha-beta-depleted transplantation in children. TCRdb passed the PCR reads through MiXCR, listing each CDR3 protein once. The sample lists roughly 490,000 distinct CDR3 sequences; about an eighth were seen once. The sequences come from PBMCs, mostly from graft donor cells, collected 180 days after TCRalphabeta/CD19-depleted stem cell transplant. These receptors were collected from a female patient aged 2 to 10 who had a stem cell transplant for aplastic anemia, so the T cells may come from the graft donor. Each CDR3 is given with its conserved first and last residue.

>TRBV7-9|TRBJ2-1|16
CASSPIGGGPRNEQFF
>TRBV6-2/TRBV6-3|TRBJ1-1|14
CASSSARENTEAFF
>TRBV20-1|TRBJ2-7|13
CSAIRTRLREQYF
>TRBV28|TRBJ2-7|13
CASRTGGTYEQYF
>TRBV5-6|TRBJ2-1|21
CASSPALVGLAGRLDYNEQFF
>TRBV9|TRBJ2-3|15
CASIHPGLRTDTQYF
>TRBV20-1|TRBJ2-7|14
CSARVGTSPHEQYF
>TRBV20-1|TRBJ1-2|13
CSAEYSRGYGYTF
>TRBV7-8|TRBJ2-5|15
CASSLWVGIEETQYF
>TRBV19|TRBJ2-3|17
CASSILYTALRTDTQYF
>TRBV18|TRBJ2-7|14
CASSPQGKTGEQYF
>TRBV20-1|TRBJ1-4|11
CSAQGFEKLFF
>TRBV28|TRBJ1-1|16
CASSLPDRGRSTEAFF
>TRBV29-1|TRBJ1-1|12
CSVESNRESAFF
>TRBV20-1|TRBJ2-2|15
CSARDGQGAAGELFF
>TRBV4-3|TRBJ2-1|15
CASAHGLAVLNEQFF
>TRBV7-8|TRBJ2-3|18
CASHMGGSGSASTDTQYF
>TRBV7-9|TRBJ1-1|14
CASSPHDRNTEAFF
>TRBV7-3|TRBJ2-1|15
CASSPGGLRNNEQFF